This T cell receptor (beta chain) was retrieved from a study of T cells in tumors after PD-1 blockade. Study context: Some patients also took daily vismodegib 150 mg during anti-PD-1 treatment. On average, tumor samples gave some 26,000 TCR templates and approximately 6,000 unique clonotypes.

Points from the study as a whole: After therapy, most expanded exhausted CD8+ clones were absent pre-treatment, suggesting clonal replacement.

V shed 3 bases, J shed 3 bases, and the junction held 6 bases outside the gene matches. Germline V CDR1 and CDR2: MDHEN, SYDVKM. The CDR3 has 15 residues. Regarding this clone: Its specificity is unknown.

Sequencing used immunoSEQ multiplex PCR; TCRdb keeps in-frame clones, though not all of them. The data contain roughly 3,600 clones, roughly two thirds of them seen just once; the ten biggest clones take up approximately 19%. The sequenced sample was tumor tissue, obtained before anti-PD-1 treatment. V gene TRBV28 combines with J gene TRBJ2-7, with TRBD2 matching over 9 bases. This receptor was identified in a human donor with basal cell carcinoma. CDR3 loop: CASSFVSSGNYEQYF. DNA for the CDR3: TGTGCCAGCAGTTTTGTGTCTAGCGGGAACTACGAGCAGTACTTC.